This T cell receptor (beta chain) emerged from a study of shared clonotypes between healthy human individuals. Sequenced by immunoSEQ multiplex PCR; TCRdb stores in-frame clones only, minus some. The sample carries about 590,000 clones, roughly 95% recorded once. CD8 cells regarded as naive lacked CD45RO, were positively chosen for CCR7, and omitted terminally differentiated effector memory CD45RA+ cells. The CDR3 loop spans 15 amino acids. In germline, CDR1 is SGDLS, CDR2 YYNGEE. Losses at the gene ends were 4 bases for V and 3 bases for J; bases not matched to a gene: 6. This TCR came from a woman aged 25-40 years in good health. V is TRBV9 and J is TRBJ1-4; 7 nucleotides line up with TRBD1. The material sequenced was naive CD8+ T cells sorted from blood. This CDR3 is CASSLDREANEKLFF. In DNA, the CDR3 is TGTGCCAGCAGCCTAGACAGGGAAGCTAATGAAAAACTGTTTTTT.